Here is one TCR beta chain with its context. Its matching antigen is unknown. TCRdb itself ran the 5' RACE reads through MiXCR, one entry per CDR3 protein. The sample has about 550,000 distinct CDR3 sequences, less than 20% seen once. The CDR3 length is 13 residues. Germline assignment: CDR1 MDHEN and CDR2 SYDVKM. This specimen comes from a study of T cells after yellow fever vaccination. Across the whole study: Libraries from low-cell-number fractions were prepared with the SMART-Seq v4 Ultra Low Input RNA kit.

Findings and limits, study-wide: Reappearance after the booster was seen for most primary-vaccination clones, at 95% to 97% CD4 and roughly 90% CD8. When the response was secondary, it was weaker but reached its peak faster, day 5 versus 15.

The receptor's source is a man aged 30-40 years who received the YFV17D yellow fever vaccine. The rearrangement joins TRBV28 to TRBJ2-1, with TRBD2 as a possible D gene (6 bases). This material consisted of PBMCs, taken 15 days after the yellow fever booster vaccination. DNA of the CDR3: TGTGCGACGGGGAGGTACTCCTACAATGAGCAGTTCTTC. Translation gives CATGRYSYNEQFF.